The 20 T cell receptor beta chains in this list originate from one sample, sequenced in a study of T cells expressing NK-cell markers. Following a re-call of the 5' RACE reads, TCRdb has one entry per CDR3 protein and lacks DNA. The sample shows 300,000 to 500,000 distinct CDR3 sequences, and roughly a tenth sits with its ten largest clones. What was sequenced was blood T cells: a sorted CD56 or NKG2C T cell subset, CD4+ or CD8+ T cells, or bulk PBMC T cells (not recorded which). The source is a woman in her forties or fifties in good health.

V is TRBV11-2 and J is TRBJ2-1; TCRdb returns TRBD2, unconfirmable since there is no DNA. The CDR3 is made up of 16 amino acids. Germline CDR1 is SGHAT and CDR2 is FQNNGV. The CDR3 region is CASSFHRREGGNEQFF.

The V gene is TRBV5-1, the J gene TRBJ2-5; the TCRdb call, TRBD1, lacks DNA for checking. The CDR3 extends over 13 amino acids. The germline V gene has CDR1 SGHRS and CDR2 YFSETQ. CDR3 residues: CASAVGAGETQYF.

The V call is TRBV12-3 or TRBV12-4, the J call TRBJ2-5; the D call from TCRdb, TRBD1, cannot be confirmed without DNA. This CDR3 contains 15 residues. CDR3 sequence reads: CASSPRQGLGETQYF.

The CDR3 sequence: CASSRGADSSYEQYF. This chain links TRBV5-1 with TRBJ2-7; there is no DNA to check the TCRdb D call of TRBD2. The CDR3 sequence is 15 residues long. CDR1 SGHRS and CDR2 YFSETQ come from the germline V gene.

CDR3 region: CASRREGEQFF. The genes are TRBV5-1 and TRBJ2-1; the TCRdb D gene call, TRBD2, has no DNA to confirm it. The germline V gene has CDR1 SGHRS and CDR2 YFSETQ. This CDR3 is built from 11 residues.

V gene TRBV12-3 or TRBV12-4 combines with J gene TRBJ1-1; TCRdb returns TRBD1, unconfirmable since there is no DNA. The CDR3 covers 17 residues. CDR3 protein: CASRPGLGQGMNTEAFF.

The chain is built from TRBV7-8 and TRBJ2-1; TCRdb designates TRBD2, a call that cannot be tested without DNA. Germline lookup yields CDR1 SGHVS and CDR2 FQNEAQ. The CDR3 covers 15 residues. CDR3 sequence reads: CATLLGTSRYNEQFF. Variable domain in full (rest from reference TRBV7-8 and TRBJ2-1): GAGVSQSPRYKVAKRGQDVALRCDPISGHVSLFWYQQALGQGPEFLTYFQNEAQLDKSGLPSDRFFAERPEGSVSTLKIQRTQQEDSAVYLCATLLGTSRYNEQFFGPGTRLTVL.

This CDR3 reads CASLDGRSTDTQYF. The chain is built from TRBV12-3 or TRBV12-4 and TRBJ2-3. This CDR3 is built from 14 residues.

The V and J genes are TRBV11-2 and TRBJ2-1; TCRdb reports TRBD1, a call that lacks DNA to check it against. Germline V CDR1 and CDR2: SGHAT, FQNNGV. The CDR3 covers 14 residues. The CDR3 here is CASSFLGGNNEQFF.

The rearrangement uses TRBV5-1 and TRBJ1-3. CDR3 length: 15 residues. CDR1 SGHRS and CDR2 YFSETQ come from the germline V gene. The CDR3 loop reads CASSNGQTSGNTIYF.

The chain combines TRBV14 with TRBJ2-1; TCRdb gives TRBD2 as the D gene, but with no DNA this cannot be confirmed. The CDR3 is 17 residues long. Germline V lookup: CDR1 SGHDN, CDR2 FVKESK. The CDR3 reads CASSQEKGKRVQNEQFF.

The genes are TRBV7-2 and TRBJ2-1. The CDR3 is made up of 15 amino acids. In germline, CDR1 is SGHTA, CDR2 FQGNSA. The CDR3 sequence: CASREEGPLTSEQFF.

J is TRBJ2-3 and V is TRBV27; lacking DNA, the TRBD2 call made by TCRdb goes unchecked. Per the germline V gene, CDR1 is MNHEY and CDR2 is SMNVEV (reference sequence). This CDR3 is 15 amino acids long. CDR3 protein: CASRGLAGGGDTQYF.

The V call is TRBV20-1, the J call TRBJ1-5. Germline assignment: CDR1 DFQATT and CDR2 SNEGSKA (reference sequence). The CDR3 totals 15 residues. The CDR3 loop is CSAGHSTDSNQPQHF.

The chain joins TRBV19 to TRBJ2-1; TCRdb returns TRBD1, unconfirmable since there is no DNA. Germline V CDR1 and CDR2: LNHDA, SQIVND (reference sequence). The CDR3 contains 15 residues. CDR3 region: CASSFTGTGLGEQFF.

The genes are TRBV10-1 and TRBJ2-5; the D call from TCRdb, TRBD2, cannot be confirmed without DNA. The CDR3 runs to 15 residues. CDR1 WNHNN and CDR2 SYGVQD come from the germline V gene (reference sequence). CDR3 amino acids: CASSESRGLVGTQYF.

The chain recombines TRBV20-1 with TRBJ1-2; TCRdb selects TRBD1, and the lack of DNA leaves this call unchecked. Germline CDR1 and CDR2: DFQATT and SNEGSKA (reference sequence). The CDR3 covers 14 residues. The CDR3 spells CSAPGGQGIYGYTF.

CDR3 region: CASSPELAELGAEQFF. This chain uses TRBV9 with TRBJ2-1; checking the TCRdb D call of TRBD2 is not possible without DNA. Germline V gene sequence: CDR1 SGDLS, CDR2 YYNGEE. CDR3 length: 16 residues.

V usage is TRBV12-3 or TRBV12-4 and J usage is TRBJ2-3; with no DNA, the TCRdb D assignment of TRBD1 cannot be verified. This CDR3 spans 15 amino acids. The CDR3 loop is CASSLQGASTDTQYF.

J is TRBJ1-1 and V is TRBV4-1. Germline V CDR1 and CDR2: MGHRA, YSYEKL. The CDR3 contains 13 residues. This CDR3 is CASSQELNTEAFF.